Shown below are 21 T cell receptor beta chains from a single sample sequenced in a study of OX40 agonist ivuxolimab in advanced cancers. The method was immunoSEQ multiplex PCR; TCRdb's version includes in-frame clones alone and lacks a portion of them. Of fewer than 55,000 clones in the sample, 80% were seen once. The sample in question was CD4+ or CD8+ T cells sorted from blood, obtained in a trial of the OX40 agonist ivuxolimab. These receptors all stem from an adult with an advanced solid tumor such as melanoma, head and neck, liver or kidney cancer.

CDR3 in DNA: TGTGCCAGCGTCGGGACTAGCGGCGCCTACGAGCAGTACTTC. Translation gives CASVGTSGAYEQYF. The V gene is TRBV2, the J gene TRBJ2-7; the match to TRBD2 covers 11 bases. CDR3 length equals 14 residues. V lost 8 bases, J lost 2 bases, and 5 bases stayed unmatched. Germline CDR1 is SNHLY and CDR2 is FYNNEI. Variable domain in full (rest from reference TRBV2 and TRBJ2-7): EPEVTQTPSHQVTQMGQEVILRCVPISNHLYFYWYRQILGQKVEFLVSFYNNEISEKSEIFDDQFSVERPDGSNFTLKIRSTKLEDSAMYFCASVGTSGAYEQYFGPGTRLTVT.

This chain joins TRBV4-1 and TRBJ1-2, with 8 bases identical to TRBD1. Germline V gene data show CDR1 as MGHRA and CDR2 as YSYEKL. The CDR3 runs to 14 residues. The junction had 5 bases not matched to a gene; V was cut back by 4 bases and J by 4 bases. Here the CDR3 reads CASSPGQGVYGYTF. The CDR3 region has the DNA TGCGCCAGCAGCCCAGGACAGGGAGTCTATGGCTACACCTTC.

This clone was detected only a few times. The chain carries TRBV5-6 and TRBJ1-1; D unclear. Germline V gene lookup returns CDR1 SGHDT and CDR2 YYEEEE. Trimming shortened V by 0 bases and J by 3 bases, and 12 bases separated the two germline ends. The CDR3 has 15 amino acids. As DNA, the CDR3 is TGTGCCAGCAGCTTGGTGGAGGGATTTGACACTGAAGCTTTCTTT. It translates to CASSLVEGFDTEAFF.

The chain joins TRBV2 to TRBJ1-5; 8 bases align to TRBD1. Germline assignment: CDR1 SNHLY and CDR2 FYNNEI. There are 15 residues in the CDR3. V was clipped by 5 bases and J by 7 bases; unmatched bases: 10. CDR3 sequence: CASSLDRVSRQPQHF. CDR3 bases: TGTGCCAGCAGTCTGGACAGGGTATCTCGACAGCCCCAGCATTTT.

The rearrangement links TRBV2 to TRBJ2-1; 11 bases are a match to TRBD2. The CDR3 has 17 residues. In germline, CDR1 is SNHLY, CDR2 FYNNEI. V gave up 7 bases and J gave up 4 bases; unmatched junction bases: 12. Written as DNA, the CDR3 is TGTGCCAGCACTAATCCTGGGCGACTAGCGGGGTACAATGAGCAGTTCTTC. As protein: CASTNPGRLAGYNEQFF. The variable domain in full, with the rest retrieved from reference TRBV2 and TRBJ2-1, is EPEVTQTPSHQVTQMGQEVILRCVPISNHLYFYWYRQILGQKVEFLVSFYNNEISEKSEIFDDQFSVERPDGSNFTLKIRSTKLEDSAMYFCASTNPGRLAGYNEQFFGPGTRLTVL.

This clone has a handful of counts. The chain combines TRBV7-6 with TRBJ2-6; the match to TRBD1 covers 8 bases. The CDR3 contains 20 residues. V trimming: 2 bases; J trimming: 0 bases; junction bases outside the gene matches: 12. CDR1 and CDR2 from the germline V gene are SGHVS and FNYEAQ. Here the CDR3 reads CASSLRDRTNVGSGANVLTF. For the CDR3, the DNA is TGTGCCAGCAGCTTACGGGACAGGACCAACGTCGGCTCTGGGGCCAACGTCCTGACTTTC.

CDR3 in amino acids: CASSPRVSGNTIYF. The CDR3 nucleotides are TGTGCCAGCAGCCCACGTGTCTCTGGAAACACCATATATTTT. The J gene is TRBJ1-3, the V gene TRBV9; D unclear. Germline-derived CDR1 and CDR2 are SGDLS and YYNGEE. CDR3 length: 14 amino acids. The ends were cut back, 4 bases at V and 0 bases at J, with 8 bases in the middle.

The genes are TRBV11-2 and TRBJ1-1; 9 bases fit TRBD1. V lost 1 base to trimming and J lost 4 bases; unmatched junction nucleotides: 1. CDR1 SGHAT and CDR2 FQNNGV come from the germline V gene. The CDR3 is made up of 14 amino acids. CDR3: CASSLGTGATEAFF. As DNA, the CDR3 is TGTGCCAGCAGCTTAGGGACAGGGGCCACTGAAGCTTTCTTT.

The chain recombines TRBV6-5 with TRBJ1-1; D ambiguous. This CDR3 is 15 amino acids long. Trimming took off 0 bases at V and 5 bases at J, with 13 bases between the two ends. The germline CDR1 and CDR2 sequences are MNHEY and SVGAGI. The CDR3 reads CASSYSGNLGTEAFF. The CDR3 bases are TGTGCCAGCAGTTACTCAGGCAACTTGGGGACTGAAGCTTTCTTT.

The chain uses TRBV5-1 and TRBJ1-2, with D uncertain. In germline, CDR1 is SGHRS, CDR2 YFSETQ. This CDR3 has 16 residues. V dropped 0 bases and J dropped 1 base, with 13 bases sitting between them. The CDR3 DNA sequence: TGCGCCAGCAGCTTGGAGGCGGGAGGGCTTAACTATGGCTACACCTTC. Residues: CASSLEAGGLNYGYTF.

The chain is built from TRBV2 and TRBJ2-7; D may match TRBD1 or TRBD2 (6 bases each). This CDR3 spans 12 amino acids. V was clipped by 7 bases and J by 3 bases, with 10 bases between them. CDR1 is SNHLY and CDR2 is FYNNEI in the germline V gene. DNA for the CDR3: TGTGCCAGCACAGGGGAGGTCTACGAGCAGTACTTC. This translates into CASTGEVYEQYF.

The V call is TRBV30, the J call TRBJ1-2, with 7 bases aligning to TRBD1. The CDR3 totals 15 residues. Germline values: CDR1 GTSNPN, CDR2 SVGIG (reference sequence). V lost 3 bases and J lost 8; bases outside the gene matches: 15. This CDR3 reads CAWRSNIGTEGGYTF. The DNA for the CDR3 is TGTGCCTGGAGATCAAACATCGGGACAGAGGGCGGCTACACCTTC.

The chain employs TRBV5-4 and TRBJ1-2; D not certain. V was shortened by 4 bases and J by 1 base, with 8 bases between the two germline ends. The CDR3 is made up of 13 amino acids. CDR1 is SGHNT and CDR2 is YYREEE in the germline V gene (reference sequence). CDR3 region: CASSHPDNYGYTF. The CDR3 region has the DNA TGTGCCAGCAGCCATCCAGATAACTATGGCTACACCTTC.

This clone was seen only once. J is TRBJ2-3 and V is TRBV5-1; 7 nucleotides line up with TRBD2. Germline loops: CDR1 SGHRS, CDR2 YFSETQ. The CDR3 runs 15 residues. With V trimmed by 5 bases and J by 4 bases, 10 bases remained unmatched. The CDR3 nucleotides are TGCGCCAGCAGGGAGGGAGGGCTTAGGTCAGATACGCAGTATTTT. Translating gives CASREGGLRSDTQYF.

This clone has just one count. J is TRBJ1-2 and V is TRBV6-5; weak D call: TRBD1 (5 bases). The germline V gene encodes CDR1 MNHEY and CDR2 SVGAGI. The CDR3 sequence is 15 residues long. V lost 8 bases to trimming and J lost 5 bases, with 21 bases between them. Here the CDR3 DNA reads TGTGCCAGCTATTCCCCAGACAGAAAATTTTATGGCTACACCTTC. Translated, it gives CASYSPDRKFYGYTF.

This rearrangement joins TRBV18 to TRBJ1-5; D is unresolved. Germline CDR1 and CDR2: KGHSH and LQKENI. The CDR3 consists of 16 residues. The V end lost 3 bases, the J end lost 0 bases, and 12 bases lay between the germline ends. CDR3 in amino acids: CASSPFSSDSNQPQHF. The CDR3 DNA reads as TGTGCCAGCTCACCTTTCTCCAGCGATAGCAATCAGCCCCAGCATTTT.

The genes are TRBV30 and TRBJ2-1; TRBD2 matches at 9 bases. The trim removed 5 bases at V and 4 bases at J, leaving 15 bases unmatched. CDR1 GTSNPN and CDR2 SVGIG come from the germline V gene (reference sequence). The CDR3 sequence is 17 residues long. CDR3 in amino acids: CAWHQNDPSGAYNEQFF. The CDR3 region has the DNA TGTGCCTGGCACCAAAATGACCCTAGCGGGGCTTACAATGAGCAGTTCTTC.

This clone was seen a few times. The V gene is TRBV5-6, the J gene TRBJ2-1; D remains ambiguous. Trimming cost V 0 bases and J 8 bases, with 9 bases left between them. There are 13 residues in the CDR3. Germline V CDR1 and CDR2: SGHDT, YYEEEE. CDR3 sequence reads: CASSLGPTDEQFF. The CDR3 DNA reads TGTGCCAGCAGCTTGGGACCCACCGATGAGCAGTTCTTC.

A few counts support this clone. The V gene is TRBV12-5, the J gene TRBJ1-5; D call uncertain. CDR1 LGHNT and CDR2 FRNRAP come from the germline V gene. V was pared by 5 bases and J by 0 bases, with 11 bases between. This CDR3 spans 15 amino acids. The CDR3 nucleotides are TGTGCTAGTGGTAAGGGCGTTGATAGCAATCAGCCCCAGCATTTT. Protein product: CASGKGVDSNQPQHF.

This clone was observed once. The chain combines TRBV15 with TRBJ1-2; D is possibly TRBD1 (6 bases). CDR1 and CDR2 (germline): LNHNV, YYDKDF (reference sequence). The CDR3 is 13 amino acids. Trimming stripped 3 bases from V and 6 bases from J, with 11 bases between. The CDR3 DNA reads TGTGCCACCAGCAGGTTTACAGGGAATGGCTACACCTTC. Its protein product is CATSRFTGNGYTF.

This clone came up a few times. The chain recombines TRBV7-9 with TRBJ2-7, with 9 bases that match TRBD2. J gave up 4 bases and V 2 bases, and 3 bases lay outside the gene matches. CDR3 length: 14 amino acids. Germline CDR1 reads SEHNR; CDR2 reads FQNEAQ (reference sequence). CDR3 DNA sequence: TGTGCCAGCAGCTTACTCGCGGGAGGGTACGAGCAGTACTTC. This encodes CASSLLAGGYEQYF.